Presented here are 28 T cell receptor beta chains from one specimen sequenced in a study of T cells in tuberculosis. TCRdb's copy holds only in-frame clones and misses some; the assay was immunoSEQ multiplex PCR. The repertoire consists of 20,000 to 25,000 clones, with 80% to 90% occurring once and the leading ten covering approximately 14%. Input material: PBMCs. The receptors originated from a donor aged 10 to 29 with latent tuberculosis or without tuberculosis infection.

The V and J genes are TRBV25-1 and TRBJ2-1, with 7 positions matching TRBD1. This CDR3 is built from 12 residues. With V trimmed by 7 bases and J by 8 bases, 5 bases remained unmatched. From germline, CDR1 is MGHDK and CDR2 SYGVNS. CDR3 nucleotide sequence: TGTGCCAGCACCTCCCAGGGGGATGAGCAGTTCTTC. Translated: CASTSQGDEQFF.

This sequence joins TRBV6-6 and TRBJ1-6; D remains ambiguous. Germline V lookup: CDR1 MNHNY, CDR2 SVGAGI (reference sequence). Between the trimmed V and J ends, which lost 6 bases and 0 bases, there was a span of 9 bases. This CDR3 region has 15 residues. Written as DNA, the CDR3 is TGTGCCAGCAGCCCTGAGAGCTCCTATAATTCACCCCTCCACTTT. Residues: CASSPESSYNSPLHF.

The chain joins TRBV5-1 to TRBJ2-3; 11 nucleotides agree with TRBD1. Unmatched junction bases numbered 4, after V lost 0 bases and J lost 4 bases. The CDR3 consists of 16 residues. From germline, CDR1 is SGHRS and CDR2 YFSETQ. The CDR3, as DNA: TGCGCCAGCAGCTTGGCAGGACAGGGGGCCTCAGATACGCAGTATTTT. It encodes CASSLAGQGASDTQYF.

This rearrangement joins TRBV27 to TRBJ1-5; a possible D gene is TRBD1 (6 bases). The CDR3 contains 16 residues. Trimming cost V 4 bases and J 6 bases, with 19 bases left between them. Germline-derived CDR1 and CDR2 are MNHEY and SMNVEV (reference sequence). CDR3 DNA sequence: TGTGCCAGCAGTTCGTCCGGGACACTCGAGGGTCAGCCCCAGCATTTT. It specifies CASSSSGTLEGQPQHF.

This clone has a single count. The V call is TRBV19, the J call TRBJ2-7, with 7 nucleotides matching TRBD2. Germline V gene lookup returns CDR1 LNHDA and CDR2 SQIVND (reference sequence). The ends lost 1 base at V and 2 bases at J; junction bases unmatched: 5. The CDR3 runs to 15 residues. CDR3 loop: CASSIGSGGTYEQYF. The CDR3 DNA reads as TGTGCCAGTAGTATAGGGTCCGGGGGGACCTACGAGCAGTACTTC.

The chain has TRBV29-1 and TRBJ2-2, with TRBD1 matching 8 bases. The CDR3 loop spans 15 amino acids. Germline-derived CDR1 and CDR2 are SQVTM and ANQGSEA. The ends lost 4 bases at V and 5 bases at J; junction bases unmatched: 9. CDR3 residues: CSVGTRTGLTGELFF. CDR3 sequence (DNA): TGCAGCGTTGGGACACGGACAGGGCTAACCGGGGAGCTGTTTTTT.

This clone was recorded only once. The chain is built from TRBV10-2 and TRBJ2-3; TRBD2 matches 10 bases. Trimming removed 6 bases from V and 7 bases from J; junction bases left unmatched: 13. From germline, CDR1 is WSHSY and CDR2 SAAADI. The CDR3 length is 16 residues. The CDR3 region is CASRAKLAGSTNTQYF. The DNA for the CDR3 is TGCGCCAGCAGGGCTAAACTAGCGGGGTCGACAAATACGCAGTATTTT.

The chain joins TRBV29-1 to TRBJ2-2; 7 bases align to TRBD2. From germline, CDR1 is SQVTM and CDR2 ANQGSEA. The CDR3 is made up of 14 amino acids. The V gene end was trimmed by 6 bases and the J gene end by 2 bases; junction bases not matched to a gene: 6. The CDR3 is CSVAGGINTGELFF. The CDR3 coding sequence is TGCAGCGTCGCCGGGGGGATAAACACCGGGGAGCTGTTTTTT.

This sequence joins TRBV6-5 and TRBJ1-1; the D gene is possibly TRBD1 (5 bases). This CDR3 has 13 residues. V lost 2 bases and J 6 bases, leaving 10 bases between the germline ends. Germline assignment: CDR1 MNHEY and CDR2 SVGAGI. The CDR3 is CASSYGGESEAFF. CDR3 coding DNA: TGTGCCAGCAGTTACGGAGGGGAGTCTGAAGCTTTCTTT.

Note on this clone: A read error may account for a junction end that differs from germline. This chain links TRBV4-2 with TRBJ2-5, with 8 bases fitting TRBD2. This CDR3 spans 16 amino acids. The germline CDR1 and CDR2 sequences are LGHNA and YNFKEQ. The CDR3 sequence is CASSQDRAGGGETQYF. The CDR3 DNA follows: TGTGCTAGCAGCCAAGATCGGGCGGGGGGCGGAGAGACCCAGTACTTC.

This rearrangement joins TRBV27 to TRBJ1-1, with 7 positions matching TRBD1. The CDR3 covers 16 residues. The junction had 8 bases not matched to a gene; V was cut back by 4 bases and J by 0 bases. The germline gives CDR1 MNHEY, CDR2 SMNVEV (reference sequence). The CDR3 nucleotides are TGTGCCAGCAGTTCGGTTTTCGACAGGGTGAACACTGAAGCTTTCTTT. It is translated as CASSSVFDRVNTEAFF.

By its share, this clone is medium-sized. This rearrangement joins TRBV7-2 to TRBJ1-2; the D gene is possibly TRBD1 (6 bases). V was pared by 1 base and J by 3 bases, with 12 bases between. The CDR3 contains 15 residues. CDR1 SGHTA and CDR2 FQGNSA come from the germline V gene. This CDR3 reads CASSLVGRGDYGYTF. Here the CDR3 DNA reads TGTGCCAGCAGCTTAGTTGGCAGGGGTGACTATGGCTACACCTTC.

The V and J genes are TRBV29-1 and TRBJ2-3, with TRBD2 as a possible D gene (7 bases). The CDR3 runs to 16 residues. V was clipped by 4 bases and J by 0 bases, with 17 bases between them. The germline gives CDR1 SQVTM, CDR2 ANQGSEA. The CDR3 reads CSVGKLPGGSTDTQYF. The CDR3 DNA follows: TGCAGCGTTGGGAAATTACCGGGGGGCAGCACAGATACGCAGTATTTT.

The chain joins TRBV7-2 to TRBJ2-7; weak D call: TRBD2 (6 bases). Germline loops: CDR1 SGHTA, CDR2 FQGNSA. This CDR3 region has 17 residues. The ends were cut back, 3 bases at V and 5 bases at J, with 23 bases in the middle. CDR3 DNA: TGTGCCAGCAGCTTCGCAGGCGGGACGCCCTTTCACGACGAGCAGTACTTC. Protein sequence: CASSFAGGTPFHDEQYF.

The table lists this clone with a count of one. This chain uses TRBV4-3 with TRBJ1-1; 9 positions agree with TRBD1. CDR1 and CDR2 from the germline V gene are LGHNA and YSLEER. The CDR3 is 15 amino acids. V shed 2 bases, J shed 3 bases, and the junction held 4 bases outside the gene matches. The CDR3 bases are TGCGCCAGCAGCCAACCCGGGACAGGGTACACTGAAGCTTTCTTT. It specifies CASSQPGTGYTEAFF.

This clone was counted a single time. V usage is TRBV6-5 and J usage is TRBJ1-1; 7 bases are shared with TRBD1. CDR3 length equals 15 residues. Trimming took 5 bases from V and 0 from J; bases not matched to a gene: 6. Germline V gives CDR1 MNHEY, CDR2 SVGAGI. CDR3 residues: CASSPRGTVNTEAFF. CDR3 bases: TGTGCCAGCAGTCCCAGGGGGACCGTGAACACTGAAGCTTTCTTT.

This chain joins TRBV13 and TRBJ1-2, with TRBD1 matching 7 bases. This CDR3 is built from 16 residues. Germline CDR1 and CDR2: PRHDT and FYEKMQ (reference sequence). The junction had 18 bases not matched to a gene; V was cut back by 6 bases and J by 8 bases. CDR3 protein: CASSSTDPGRGPGYTF. The CDR3 DNA reads TGTGCCAGCAGTTCGACAGACCCCGGAAGGGGGCCCGGCTACACCTTC. The full variable domain, in which reference TRBV13 and TRBJ1-2 provide the parts outside the CDR3, is AAGVIQSPRHLIKEKRETATLKCYPIPRHDTVYWYQQGPGQDPQFLISFYEKMQSDKGSIPDRFSAQQFSDYHSELNMSSLELGDSALYFCASSSTDPGRGPGYTFGSGTRLTVV.

The chain has TRBV30 and TRBJ2-3; a weak D match, TRBD2 (6 bases). Looked up from germline, CDR1 is GTSNPN and CDR2 is SVGIG (reference sequence). The length of the CDR3 is 12 residues. This CDR3 is CASGLITDTQYF. For the CDR3, the DNA is TGTGCATCGGGACTGATTACAGATACGCAGTATTTT.

The rearrangement uses TRBV4-2 and TRBJ2-5, with 9 bases identical to TRBD1. Per germline, CDR1 LGHNA and CDR2 YNFKEQ. V shed 4 bases and J 2 bases; nucleotides not matched to a gene: 8. The CDR3 is made up of 16 amino acids. In nucleotides, the CDR3 is TGTGCCAGCAGCCGGACAGGGGTACAAGGGCAAGAGACCCAGTACTTC. Translating it yields CASSRTGVQGQETQYF.

The chain combines TRBV15 with TRBJ1-1, with D unclear. This CDR3 is 14 amino acids long. Per the germline V gene, CDR1 is LNHNV and CDR2 is YYDKDF (reference sequence). Trimming took off 0 bases at V and 5 bases at J, with 10 bases between the two ends. Here the CDR3 DNA reads TGTGCCACCAGCAGAGATCGGGGAGGGACTGAAGCTTTCTTT. Encoded protein: CATSRDRGGTEAFF.

This CDR3 reads CASSRDRGQGEQYF. In DNA form, the CDR3 reads TGTGCCAGCAGCCGAGACAGGGGGCAAGGCGAGCAGTACTTC. This rearrangement joins TRBV6-5 to TRBJ2-7; 10 bases match TRBD1. The J segment lost 6 bases and the V segment lost 6 bases, leaving 8 bases of the junction unmatched. The CDR3 runs 14 residues. Germline V gives CDR1 MNHEY, CDR2 SVGAGI.

In the case of this clone: An end of the junction does not agree with germline; a read error may underlie this. This sequence joins TRBV5-4 and TRBJ1-1; 8 positions agree with TRBD1. The CDR3 runs to 14 residues. Looked up from germline, CDR1 is SGHNT and CDR2 is YYREEE (reference sequence). CDR3 protein: CASSFLGQGQEAFF. In DNA form, the CDR3 reads TGTGCCAGTAGCTTCCTCGGACAGGGCCAGGAAGCTTTCTTT.

This sequence joins TRBV5-6 and TRBJ1-2, with D perhaps matching TRBD1 (6 bases). With 3 bases removed from V and 2 bases from J, the gap between germline ends came to 14 bases. The CDR3 is made up of 15 amino acids. Germline V gene lookup returns CDR1 SGHDT and CDR2 YYEEEE. CDR3 sequence reads: CASSSGPGENYGYTF. CDR3 in DNA: TGTGCCAGCAGCTCAGGACCAGGGGAGAACTATGGCTACACCTTC.

The rearrangement joins TRBV6-5 to TRBJ1-2; D is possibly TRBD1 (6 bases). CDR1 and CDR2 from the germline V gene are MNHEY and SVGAGI. Trimming took off 0 bases at V and 6 bases at J, with 14 bases between the two ends. The CDR3 is 15 amino acids. DNA for the CDR3: TGTGCCAGCAGTTACTCGTACAGGGCGAGCCATGGCTACACCTTC. Its translation: CASSYSYRASHGYTF.

V usage is TRBV11-2 and J usage is TRBJ1-6; D gene ambiguous. CDR3 size: 14 residues. CDR1 and CDR2 from the germline V gene are SGHAT and FQNNGV. The V end was cut by 4 bases, the J end by 7 bases, with 11 bases between. The DNA of the CDR3 is TGTGCCAGCAGCTACTCTCGTATGAATTCACCCCTCCACTTT. Its protein product is CASSYSRMNSPLHF. Supplemented by reference TRBV11-2 and TRBJ1-6, the full variable domain reads EAGVAQSPRYKIIEKRQSVAFWCNPISGHATLYWYQQILGQGPKLLIQFQNNGVVDDSQLPKDRFSAERLKGVDSTLKIQPAKLEDSAVYLCASSYSRMNSPLHFGNGTRLTVT.

This rearrangement joins TRBV6-5 to TRBJ1-1; D not certain. Germline loops: CDR1 MNHEY, CDR2 SVGAGI. The CDR3 consists of 12 residues. Trimming shortened V by 7 bases and J by 5 bases, and 11 bases separated the two germline ends. The CDR3 DNA is TGTGCCAGCACGGGGTCGGGGACTGAAGCTTTCTTT. Translated, it gives CASTGSGTEAFF.

The chain is built from TRBV6-1 and TRBJ2-3; the match to TRBD2 covers 9 bases. Germline lookup yields CDR1 MNHNS and CDR2 SASEGT. V was clipped by 4 bases and J by 2 bases; unmatched bases: 19. This CDR3 comprises 20 residues. In DNA form, the CDR3 reads TGTGCCAGCAGTGTCAGGTTGAGGGAAGCGGGGGGCCTCTTCACAGATACGCAGTATTTT. It is translated as CASSVRLREAGGLFTDTQYF.

The chain is built from TRBV7-2 and TRBJ1-4; 7 bases fit TRBD1. J gave up 5 bases and V 5 bases, and 5 bases lay outside the gene matches. The CDR3 length is 14 residues. Germline V gives CDR1 SGHTA, CDR2 FQGNSA. In DNA form, the CDR3 reads TGTGCCAGCAGCCGGACAGGACCGAATGAAAAACTGTTTTTT. This encodes CASSRTGPNEKLFF.